A single sample is the source of the 10 T cell receptor beta chains below, sequenced in a study of blood T cells in healthy people across ages. Using a J-beta primer mix together with a sample-barcoded 5' primer, a second PCR was run for roughly 6 to 12 cycles. A single record per CDR3 protein comes from TCRdb applying MiXCR to the 5' RACE reads. The table has around 1,000,000 distinct CDR3 sequences, 20% to 25% seen once; the top ten hold 0.65% to 0.75%. The data were also submitted as part of a second study, on T cells of mothers and their children.

Input material: blood. These receptors all come from a girl aged 2 to 9 in good health.

This clonotype has a handful of counts. V usage is TRBV4-3 and J usage is TRBJ1-2; the match to TRBD1 covers 11 bases. This CDR3 has 15 residues. With 1 base clipped from V and 13 bases from J, the junction kept 11 bases outside the gene matches. Germline CDR1 LGHNA, CDR2 YSLEER. The chain's CDR3 is CASSQGHPGQGESTF. The CDR3 region has the DNA TGCGCCAGCAGCCAAGGACATCCGGGACAGGGGGAATCCACCTTC.

This clonotype has a single count. V and J are TRBV20-1 and TRBJ2-3; either TRBD1 or TRBD2 may supply D (6 bases each). This CDR3 has 13 amino acids. Germline values: CDR1 DFQATT, CDR2 SNEGSKA (reference sequence). V was cut by 6 bases and J by 4 bases, with 14 bases left in between. Here the CDR3 reads CSALLGGADTQYF. DNA of the CDR3: TGCAGTGCCCTGTTGGGGGGCGCAGATACGCAGTATTTT.

The sample holds a few counts of this clonotype. V is TRBV11-2 and J is TRBJ1-2; no clear D. CDR1 is SGHAT and CDR2 is FQNNGV in the germline V gene. The CDR3 runs 12 residues. V was cut by 5 bases and J by 8 bases, with 12 bases left in between. Here the CDR3 reads CASSQTRLGYTF. In DNA form, the CDR3 reads TGTGCCAGCAGCCAAACTCGGTTGGGCTACACCTTC.

V gene TRBV12-3 or TRBV12-4 combines with J gene TRBJ2-3; D uncertain. The CDR3 has 16 residues. V lost 5 bases and J lost 2, with 17 bases in between. The CDR3 protein is CASSPALLEVTDTQYF. CDR3 nucleotide sequence: TGTGCCAGCAGTCCAGCTCTATTAGAGGTCACAGATACGCAGTATTTT.

The CDR3 DNA reads as TGCGCCAGCAGTGATCCTCTGACTACGCGGAAAAATGAGCAGTTCTTC. It yields the protein CASSDPLTTRKNEQFF. The chain couples TRBV4-1 to TRBJ2-1, with D maybe TRBD2 (5 bases). V lost 6 bases and J lost 7, with 22 bases in between. The germline V gene has CDR1 MGHRA and CDR2 YSYEKL. The CDR3 length is 16 residues.

Only a few counts were recorded for this clonotype. The V gene is TRBV4-3, the J gene TRBJ2-3; the match to TRBD2 covers 9 bases. Germline CDR1 and CDR2: LGHNA and YSLEER. The CDR3 has 19 amino acids. The trim removed 0 bases at V and 1 base at J, leaving 11 bases unmatched. CDR3 in DNA: TGCGCCAGCAGCCAAGACCGACTGGCGGGGGGGCGTGGCACAGATACGCAGTATTTT. This sequence encodes CASSQDRLAGGRGTDTQYF.

V usage is TRBV19 and J usage is TRBJ2-5; no reliable D call. This CDR3 has 13 amino acids. Trimming took 0 bases from V and 5 from J, leaving 7 bases between them. Germline lookup yields CDR1 LNHDA and CDR2 SQIVND (reference sequence). The chain's CDR3 is CASSIEREETQYF. The CDR3 DNA reads as TGTGCCAGTAGTATAGAACGAGAGGAGACCCAGTACTTC.

This CDR3 is CASSFSSGTIYNEQFF. CDR3 sequence (DNA): TGCGCCAGCAGCTTCAGTAGCGGGACGATCTACAATGAGCAGTTCTTC. The chain couples TRBV5-1 to TRBJ2-1; the match to TRBD2 covers 8 bases. Germline trimming cut 2 bases from V and 3 bases from J; bases unmatched to any gene: 7. CDR1 is SGHRS and CDR2 is YFSETQ in the germline V gene. The CDR3 has 16 amino acids.

The chain has TRBV15 and TRBJ2-3, with D hard to call. V lost 2 bases and J 1 base, leaving 13 bases between the germline ends. The CDR3 extends over 16 amino acids. CDR1 is LNHNV, CDR2 YYDKDF, per germline (reference sequence). The CDR3 sequence: CATSRLRISGTDTQYF. In nucleotides, the CDR3 is TGTGCCACCAGCAGACTTAGGATTTCTGGCACAGATACGCAGTATTTT.

The chain combines TRBV4-3 with TRBJ2-5; TRBD2 might be the D (6 bases). CDR1 and CDR2 from the germline V gene are LGHNA and YSLEER. The CDR3 sequence is 15 residues long. V lost 1 base and J 1 base, leaving 10 bases between the germline ends. The CDR3 DNA reads as TGCGCCAGCAGCCAAGGGAGGGACTTCCAAGAGACCCAGTACTTC. This translates into CASSQGRDFQETQYF.